The 22 T cell receptor beta chains in this list originate from one sample, sequenced in a study of identical twins. Each CDR3 protein gets one entry after TCRdb re-called the 5' RACE reads with MiXCR. Altogether 1,800,000 or so distinct CDR3 sequences are present, roughly 35% being singletons, with the ten largest covering around 0.3%. The source material was cord blood. The receptors derive from a newborn girl in good health.

This sequence joins TRBV29-1 and TRBJ2-1; possibly TRBD2 for D (6 bases). V was trimmed by 7 bases and J by 8 bases, leaving 15 bases between them. Germline assignment: CDR1 SQVTM and CDR2 ANQGSEA. This CDR3 spans 12 amino acids. CDR3 loop: CSALTPSDEQFF. In DNA form, the CDR3 reads TGCAGCGCCCTAACACCTAGCGATGAGCAGTTCTTC.

The chain combines TRBV6-6 with TRBJ2-7, with D maybe TRBD1 (6 bases). V lost 5 bases to trimming and J lost 0 bases, with 11 bases between them. Looked up from germline, CDR1 is MNHNY and CDR2 is SVGAGI (reference sequence). The CDR3 sequence is 14 residues long. Here the CDR3 reads CASSNGQNSYEQYF. The CDR3 bases are TGTGCCAGCAGTAATGGACAGAACTCCTACGAGCAGTACTTC.

The chain's CDR3 is CASDLRGRDTQYF. The CDR3 DNA follows: TGCGCCAGCGATCTCAGGGGAAGAGATACGCAGTATTTT. The chain couples TRBV5-1 to TRBJ2-3; D may be TRBD1 (6 bases). Germline CDR1 is SGHRS and CDR2 is YFSETQ. This CDR3 region has 13 residues. V lost 7 bases and J 5 bases, leaving 14 bases between the germline ends.

The chain links TRBV29-1 to TRBJ1-1; 9 nucleotides agree with TRBD1. This CDR3 contains 13 residues. The V gene's germline CDR1 is SQVTM and CDR2 ANQGSEA. The ends lost 2 bases at V and 13 bases at J; junction bases unmatched: 11. CDR3 sequence reads: CSVEQGQGSGVFF. The DNA for the CDR3 is TGCAGCGTTGAACAAGGACAGGGGTCTGGGGTTTTCTTT.

The chain recombines TRBV5-1 with TRBJ2-4; D possibly corresponds to TRBD2 (5 bases). The assigned J gene may be wrong: the sequence end matches TRBJ2-7 better. This CDR3 has 14 residues. The germline V gene encodes CDR1 SGHRS and CDR2 YFSETQ. The CDR3 region has the DNA TGCGCCAGCAGCTTGGGAGGGTATTTCTACGAGCAGTACTTC. Encoded protein: CASSLGGYFYEQYF.

In this sample, this clonotype turned up many times. The J gene is TRBJ2-3, the V gene TRBV28, with D hard to call. The CDR3 is 13 amino acids. The V end lost 10 bases, the J end lost 0 bases, and 11 bases lay between the germline ends. Germline V CDR1 and CDR2: MDHEN, SYDVKM. CDR3 sequence: CATLPTSTDTQYF. The CDR3 nucleotides are TGTGCCACTTTACCAACTAGCACAGATACGCAGTATTTT.

About this clonotype: The junction differs from germline at one of its ends, possibly a read error. The rearrangement links TRBV6-6 to TRBJ2-7; D is tentatively TRBD1 or TRBD2 (6 bases each). Germline V gene data show CDR1 as MNHNY and CDR2 as SVGAGI (reference sequence). There are 14 residues in the CDR3. The CDR3 is CAGSYIGGLYEQYF. The CDR3, as DNA: TGTGCCGGCAGTTACATTGGGGGGCTCTACGAGCAGTACTTC.

The chain joins TRBV4-2 to TRBJ2-3, with 10 bases fitting TRBD2. This CDR3 is built from 17 residues. The V gene's germline CDR1 is LGHNA and CDR2 YNFKEQ. V gave up 0 bases and J gave up 1 base; unmatched junction bases: 4. The CDR3 loop is CASSQEILAGGTDTQYF. The CDR3 nucleotides are TGTGCCAGCAGCCAAGAGATCCTAGCGGGGGGCACAGATACGCAGTATTTT.

The chain recombines TRBV28 with TRBJ1-4; 8 positions agree with TRBD1. V trimming: 8 bases; J trimming: 8 bases; junction bases outside the gene matches: 4. The CDR3 extends over 12 amino acids. Germline lookup yields CDR1 MDHEN and CDR2 SYDVKM. CDR3 protein: CASGTGWEKLFF. In nucleotides, the CDR3 is TGTGCCAGCGGGACAGGATGGGAAAAACTGTTTTTT.

The chain joins TRBV4-2 to TRBJ2-5; 8 nucleotides match TRBD2. The CDR3 extends over 18 amino acids. V was clipped by 0 bases and J by 11 bases; unmatched bases: 20. From germline, CDR1 is LGHNA and CDR2 YNFKEQ. CDR3 coding DNA: TGTGCCAGCAGCCAAGATTTCGCTAGCGGGCGGTTGGTGAATGAGCAGTACTTC. Its protein product is CASSQDFASGRLVNEQYF.

This clonotype was picked up a small number of times. The CDR3 DNA follows: TGCAGTCCCAAGGGAGCGGATTGGGGAGATACGCAGTATTTT. The encoded protein is CSPKGADWGDTQYF. The V gene is TRBV20-1, the J gene TRBJ2-3; D might be TRBD2 (5 bases). The CDR3 extends over 14 amino acids. Germline loops: CDR1 DFQATT, CDR2 SNEGSKA (reference sequence). The V end was cut by 8 bases, the J end by 5 bases, with 20 bases between.

This clonotype has only a few counts. V usage is TRBV21-1 and J usage is TRBJ2-3; no check of the table's D call, TRBD1, against the DNA was made. TRBV21-1 is shown as a pseudogene. The CDR3 extends over 14 amino acids. The CDR3 loop reads CASSTSQGKDTQYF. Written as DNA, the CDR3 is TGTGCCAGCAGCACGTCACAGGGTAAAGATACGCAGTATTTT.

This clonotype has just a few counts. J is TRBJ2-7 and V is TRBV7-6, with D hard to call. CDR3 length: 14 residues. V was trimmed by 5 bases and J by 2 bases, leaving 13 bases between them. The germline gives CDR1 SGHVS, CDR2 FNYEAQ. The CDR3 DNA follows: TGTGCCAGCAGCCGCGACGTAGGCCCCTACGAGCAGTACTTC. It is translated as CASSRDVGPYEQYF. The variable domain in full, with the rest retrieved from reference TRBV7-6 and TRBJ2-7, is GAGVSQSPRYKVTKRGQDVALRCDPISGHVSLYWYRQALGQGPEFLTYFNYEAQQDKSGLPNDRFSAERPEGSISTLTIQRTEQRDSAMYRCASSRDVGPYEQYFGPGTRLTVT.

The chain links TRBV12-3 or TRBV12-4 to TRBJ1-6, with D perhaps matching TRBD1 (6 bases). Trimming took 3 bases from V and 10 from J, leaving 16 bases between them. This CDR3 has 15 amino acids. CDR3 DNA: TGTGCCAGCAGTTTCCCCCGGGGGCTCAGCTCACCCCTCCACTTT. Protein product: CASSFPRGLSSPLHF.

The chain uses TRBV20-1 and TRBJ2-5; D might be TRBD1 or TRBD2, each matching 5 bases. Near its end, the DNA agrees better with TRBJ2-7, so the J call may be wrong. This CDR3 comprises 11 residues. CDR1 is DFQATT and CDR2 is SNEGSKA in the germline V gene (reference sequence). This CDR3 reads CSALGVDEQYF. For the CDR3, the DNA is TGCAGTGCCTTGGGGGTGGACGAGCAGTACTTC.

The chain couples TRBV28 to TRBJ2-7, with TRBD2 matching over 8 bases. V lost 8 bases to trimming and J lost 1 base; unmatched junction nucleotides: 4. The CDR3 has 13 residues. Germline-derived CDR1 and CDR2 are MDHEN and SYDVKM. The CDR3 DNA reads TGTGCCAGCCTGGCGGGAGGATCCTACGAGCAGTACTTC. Residues: CASLAGGSYEQYF.

This clonotype was detected only a few times. This chain uses TRBV24-1 with TRBJ2-3; 9 positions agree with TRBD2. With V trimmed by 2 bases and J by 1 base, 3 bases remained unmatched. This CDR3 region has 16 residues. Germline V gene sequence: CDR1 KGHDR, CDR2 SFDVKD. CDR3 DNA: TGTGCCACCAGTGATTCGTCTAGCGGGGGCACAGATACGCAGTATTTT. Protein product: CATSDSSSGGTDTQYF.

The chain recombines TRBV27 with TRBJ1-2; no definite D call. Germline V gene sequence: CDR1 MNHEY, CDR2 SMNVEV (reference sequence). V was clipped by 11 bases and J by 4 bases, with 11 bases between them. The CDR3 loop spans 11 amino acids. The CDR3 sequence is CASGGSYGYTF. The CDR3 nucleotides are TGTGCCTCAGGAGGGAGCTATGGCTACACCTTC.

This clonotype was recorded a few times. The rearrangement links TRBV3-1 to TRBJ2-1; 15 bases are a match to TRBD2. CDR1 and CDR2 (germline): LGHDT, YNNKEL (reference sequence). Unmatched junction bases numbered 8, after V lost 0 bases and J lost 8 bases. The CDR3 sequence is 18 residues long. CDR3 coding DNA: TGTGCCAGCAGCCAAGAATTGGGACTAGCGGGAGGTAGAGATGAGCAGTTCTTC. Translated, it gives CASSQELGLAGGRDEQFF.

The gene calls are TRBV10-3 and TRBJ2-5, with D tentatively TRBD1 or TRBD2 (7 bases each). V lost 6 bases and J lost 11, with 25 bases in between. This CDR3 spans 15 amino acids. Germline V gives CDR1 ENHRY, CDR2 SYGVKD. As DNA, the CDR3 is TGTGCCATCAGGACACAGGGGAGGGCCTACAATGAGCAGTACTTC. As protein: CAIRTQGRAYNEQYF.

In this sample, this clonotype turned up many times. The CDR3 sequence is CASKTSLRQRHYEQYF. CDR3 DNA: TGTGCCAGCAAAACCTCCCTCCGTCAGCGTCACTACGAGCAGTACTTC. The chain employs TRBV6-2 or TRBV6-3 and TRBJ2-7; the D is unclear. CDR1 is MNHEY and CDR2 is SVGEGT in the germline V gene. The CDR3 length is 16 residues. Trimming removed 7 bases at V and 3 bases at J, with 22 bases between.

The V gene is TRBV9, the J gene TRBJ2-3; possibly TRBD2 for D (6 bases). The ends were cut back, 2 bases at V and 1 base at J, with 11 bases in the middle. CDR3 length: 15 amino acids. Germline V gene data show CDR1 as SGDLS and CDR2 as YYNGEE. The CDR3 spells CASSVMGLRTDTQYF. CDR3 bases: TGTGCCAGCAGCGTTATGGGACTTCGCACAGATACGCAGTATTTT.